The source of this T cell receptor (beta chain) is a study of CD8 T cells in ankylosing spondylitis. Overall study findings and caveats: Within ankylosing spondylitis blood, a TCR beta motif made up of eight or nine highly homologous variants appeared to be characteristic.

A note on this clonotype: No antigen is known for it.

TCRdb re-derived calls from the 5' RACE reads in MiXCR, one entry per CDR3 protein. The sample contains fewer than 400,000 distinct CDR3 sequences, more than 20% of which appear only once. Trimming pared 0 bases from V and 1 base from J, leaving 15 bases between. The germline V gene encodes CDR1 MNHEY and CDR2 SVGAGI. The CDR3 consists of 17 residues. V usage is TRBV6-5 and J usage is TRBJ2-5; a weak D match, TRBD1 (6 bases). The specimen sequenced was blood, either unsorted or a sorted T cell fraction (not recorded which). This clonotype originated in a male donor with ankylosing spondylitis. DNA for the CDR3: TGTGCCAGCAGTTACTCGAGGGGGTCCGTGGTCCAAGAGACCCAGTACTTC. It codes for CASSYSRGSVVQETQYF.